The clone carrying this T cell receptor (beta chain) was counted at least ten times. Antigen: not known. Time point meaning: pre-sensitization, week 0. Treatment of the sample: therapeutic diphenylcyclopropenone sensitization with weekly scalp DPC. One entry per CDR3 protein results from TCRdb running MiXCR on the RACE reads. This sample has a few hundred thousand distinct CDR3 sequences; 5.5% occur once, and the top ten carry more than 8%. This sample was taken from a study of human T cells and chemical hapten exposure. Study results and limitations: Counts of TCRs above 1 in 1000 frequency stayed unchanged with DPC sensitization.

The TCR was taken from a woman aged 18-29 years with alopecia areata. Some clones in this sample may be carry-over from other donors' samples. The sequenced sample was whole blood, obtained in connection with sensitization to the hapten diphenylcyclopropenone (DPC).

The CDR3 bases are TGTGCCAGCAGCAAAGGGACCACTCTTAGCACAGATACGCAGTATTTT. Translating it yields CASSKGTTLSTDTQYF. The chain recombines TRBV5-6 with TRBJ2-3; possibly TRBD1 or TRBD2 for D (5 bases each). V lost 4 bases, J lost 0 bases, and 15 bases lay in between. This CDR3 contains 16 residues. The germline CDR1 and CDR2 sequences are SGHDT and YYEEEE.